The entry below describes one T cell receptor (beta chain). Its target antigen remains unknown. The record has no base qualities; no much larger clone is one base away. From its cysteine to its phenylalanine, the CDR3 spans 13 amino acids. Only the CDR3 region is kept as DNA, spanning 39 bases read in frame from base 1. Via the germline V gene, CDR1 is MDHEN and CDR2 SYDVKM. V gives up 8 bases and J gives up 4 bases, and the segment between their germline ends measures 14 bases. The time point label, as the study defines it: baseline before first vaccination. Vaccinee samples came from UK trials COV001 and COV002, including a single-blind randomized controlled phase 2/3 trial of AZD1222 (ChAdOx1 nCoV-19) in healthy adults. For TCRbeta chain sequencing, PBMC samples were collected from trial participants at day 0 and at day 28 after the second dose. The sample comes from a study of T cell responses to AZD1222 COVID-19 vaccine (dated by TCRdb to the early 2020s). For the wider study: AZD1222 recipients with second doses at about 4 weeks or about 12 weeks were pooled, because spike-specific TCR depth and breadth did not differ between schedules. A total of more than 230 trial participants underwent TCR sequencing, of whom 207 received two doses of AZD1222 and 26 received two doses of the MenACWY control vaccine. Enrollment into the trials was organized by age into subgroups of 18-55, 56-69 and 70-plus years, and those subgroups contained approximately 160, 26 and 62 TCR-sequenced participants, respectively.

The CDR3 regions of human TCRbeta chains were analyzed by immunosequencing. The authors processed their data as follows. TCRs in the repertoires were matched against a reference library of SARS-CoV-2-specific TCRs that had been generated with the MIRA antigen-specificity platform. Breadth was defined as the fraction of unique TCRs that were SARS-CoV-2-associated, and depth was defined as the fraction of total T cells that were SARS-CoV-2-associated. Using the MIRA data, each spike-specific TCR was mapped to the spike region that the TCR reacts to and placed in a CD4 or CD8 class. Log10-transformed breadth and depth values were compared by one-way ANOVA with Sidak's multiple comparisons tests. TCRdb provides this immuneACCESS table in a form limited to in-frame rearrangements. Some clones are lacking; in checked studies, under half of them reflect an unresolved V gene, and why the rest are absent is not known. The V and J calls and the clone size are those of that table, but D and trimming were determined from the DNA. For this sample there are about 260,000 clones; just over 90% appear just once. Jointly, the top ten make up roughly 0.6% of the sample.

General study outcomes and caveats: Only 5 to 7 AZD1222 recipients were SARS-CoV-2 seropositive at baseline, limiting conclusions about previously exposed vaccinees. Reportedly, almost half of the unique spike-specific TCRs recognized epitopes lying outside the regions that are mutated in the B.1.351 and B.1.1.7 variants. CD4 TCRs associated with the vaccine covered the entire spike protein, and the dominant responses were in regions 160-218 and 743-854. Because no day 14 peak-response samples were available, repertoires were characterized only after the peak T cell response. The 56-69-year group was small, and its depth increase did not reach significance, likely because of low power. Most participants were white British and females outnumbered males, and the authors suggested that clonal diversity may have been underestimated. After two AZD1222 doses, both the breadth and the depth of spike-specific TCRs were significantly higher than at day 0 and than in MenACWY recipients.

The sequencing used peripheral blood, collected on day 0 of AZD1222 vaccination. This sequence uses TRBV28 and TRBJ1-1, with no confident D gene call. This sequence originates from an adult in good health. The CDR3 is CASLGPEITEAFF. The nucleotide sequence is TGTGCCAGCCTAGGGCCAGAAATCACTGAAGCTTTCTTT.